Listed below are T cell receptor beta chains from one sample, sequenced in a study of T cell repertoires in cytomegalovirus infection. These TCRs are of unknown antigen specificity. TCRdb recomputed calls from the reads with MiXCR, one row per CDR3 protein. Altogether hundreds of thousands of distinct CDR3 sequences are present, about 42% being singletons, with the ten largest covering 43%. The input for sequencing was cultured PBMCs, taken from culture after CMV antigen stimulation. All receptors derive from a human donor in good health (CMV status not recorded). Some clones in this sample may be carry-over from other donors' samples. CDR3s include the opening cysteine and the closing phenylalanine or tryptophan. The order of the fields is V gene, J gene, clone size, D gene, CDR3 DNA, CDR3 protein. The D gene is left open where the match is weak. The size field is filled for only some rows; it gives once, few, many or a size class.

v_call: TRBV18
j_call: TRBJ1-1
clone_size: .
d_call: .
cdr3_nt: TGTGCCAGCTCACTGAGGACGGAAAACACTGAAGCTTTCTTT
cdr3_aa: CASSLRTENTEAFF

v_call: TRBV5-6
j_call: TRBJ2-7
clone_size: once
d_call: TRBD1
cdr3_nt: TGTGCCACCCAACGGTCCGGGACAGGGGGCGAGGAGCAGTACTTC
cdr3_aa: CATQRSGTGGEEQYF

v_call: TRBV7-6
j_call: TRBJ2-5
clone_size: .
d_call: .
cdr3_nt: TGTGCCAGCAGCTTAGACAACCTGAACCGGGAAGAGACCCAGTACTTC
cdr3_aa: CASSLDNLNREETQYF

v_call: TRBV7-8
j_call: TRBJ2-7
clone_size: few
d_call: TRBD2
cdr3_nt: TGTGCCAGCAGCCCGGCGCTAGCGGGAGGGCCTTTGTCTGACGAGCAGTACTTC
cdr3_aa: CASSPALAGGPLSDEQYF

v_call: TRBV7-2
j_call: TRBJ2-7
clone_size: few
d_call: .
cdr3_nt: TGTGCCAGCAGCTTAGTGGCCTCCTACGAGCAGTACTTC
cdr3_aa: CASSLVASYEQYF

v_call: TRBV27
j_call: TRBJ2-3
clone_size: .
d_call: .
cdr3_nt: TGTGCCAGCAGTAACTCGGGACGCCGGGATACGCAGTATTTT
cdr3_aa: CASSNSGRRDTQYF

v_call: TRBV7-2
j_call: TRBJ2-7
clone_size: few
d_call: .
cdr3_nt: TGTGCCAGCAGCTTGGGCGGGGGCGCATTCGAGCAGTACTTC
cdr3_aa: CASSLGGGAFEQYF

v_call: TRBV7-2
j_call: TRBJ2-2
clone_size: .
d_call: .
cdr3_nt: TGTGCCAGCAGCTTTTCCGGGAGTACCGGGGAGCTGTTTTTT
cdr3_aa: CASSFSGSTGELFF

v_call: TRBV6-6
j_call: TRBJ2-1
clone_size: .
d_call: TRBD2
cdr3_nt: TGTGCCAGCAGTGGATCTTTGACTAGCGGGGCATCTAGTGAGCAGTTCTTC
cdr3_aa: CASSGSLTSGASSEQFF

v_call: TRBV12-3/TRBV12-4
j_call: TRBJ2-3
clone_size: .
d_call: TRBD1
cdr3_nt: TGTGCCAGCAGTTTAGGCAGGGGGCGCACAGATACGCAGTATTTT
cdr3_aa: CASSLGRGRTDTQYF

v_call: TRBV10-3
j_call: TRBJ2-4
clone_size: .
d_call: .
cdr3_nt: TGTGCCATCAGTGAGAATGGAGAGGGCGTTCAGTACTTC
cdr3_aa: CAISENGEGVQYF

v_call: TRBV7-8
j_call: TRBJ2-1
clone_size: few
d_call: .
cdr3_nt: TGTGCCAGCAGCGTAGCCGTCTCCTACAATGAGCAGTTCTTC
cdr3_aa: CASSVAVSYNEQFF

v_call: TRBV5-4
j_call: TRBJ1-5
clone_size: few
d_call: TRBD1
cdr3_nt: TGTGCCAGCAGCTTGGGAACCGGGACAGGGGTGGTTTCGTCCCAGCATTTT
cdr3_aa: CASSLGTGTGVVSSQHF

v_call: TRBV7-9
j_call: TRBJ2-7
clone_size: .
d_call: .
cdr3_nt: TGTGCCAGCAGCTCCCGAGTGAGGTTTTACGAGCAGTACTTC
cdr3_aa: CASSSRVRFYEQYF

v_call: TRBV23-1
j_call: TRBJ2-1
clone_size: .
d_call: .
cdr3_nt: TGCGCCAGCAGTCAATCGTCGCGAGCGGAAATCCCCAATGAGCAGTTCTTC
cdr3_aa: CASSQSSRAEIPNEQFF

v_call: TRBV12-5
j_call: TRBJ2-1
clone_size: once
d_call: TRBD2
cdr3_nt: TGTGCTAGTGGACGGGGGGACCGGGGCTACAATGAGCAGTTCTTC
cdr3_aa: CASGRGDRGYNEQFF

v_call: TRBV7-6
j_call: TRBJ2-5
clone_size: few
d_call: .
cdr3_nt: TGTGCCAGCAGCCAATTGGGACTGCCCCAAGAGACCCAGTACTTC
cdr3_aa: CASSQLGLPQETQYF

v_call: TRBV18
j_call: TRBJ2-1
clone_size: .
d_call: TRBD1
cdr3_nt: TGTGCCAGCTCCAGAACAAGTACGGGACAGGGGGGCGATGAGCAGTTCTTC
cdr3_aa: CASSRTSTGQGGDEQFF

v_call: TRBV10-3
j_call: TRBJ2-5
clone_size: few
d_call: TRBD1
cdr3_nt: TGTGCCATCAGTGAGCCGGGACAGGGGAAGGAAGAGACCCAGTACTTC
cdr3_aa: CAISEPGQGKEETQYF

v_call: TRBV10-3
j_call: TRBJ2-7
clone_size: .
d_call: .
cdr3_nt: TGTGCCATCAGTGAGCCGTCCCGGACAGGTAGCGGCGAGCAGTACTTC
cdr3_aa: CAISEPSRTGSGEQYF

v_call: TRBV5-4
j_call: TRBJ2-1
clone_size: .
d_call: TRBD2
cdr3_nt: TGTGCCAGCACCTCGGCTAGCGGGAGTTCTCTGGATGAGCAGTTCTTC
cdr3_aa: CASTSASGSSLDEQFF

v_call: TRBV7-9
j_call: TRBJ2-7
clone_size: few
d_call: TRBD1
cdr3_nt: TGTGCCAGCAGCACCGGTGTTGGACAGGGCGACGAGCAGTACTTC
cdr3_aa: CASSTGVGQGDEQYF

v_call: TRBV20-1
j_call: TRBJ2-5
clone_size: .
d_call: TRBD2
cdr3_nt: TGCAGTGCTGGGGGGGGCCAAGAGACCCAGTACTTC
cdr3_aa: CSAGGGQETQYF

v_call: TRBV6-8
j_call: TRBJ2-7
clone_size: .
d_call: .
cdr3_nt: TGTGCCAGCAGGACGATCCGAAGATACGAGCAGTACTTC
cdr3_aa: CASRTIRRYEQYF

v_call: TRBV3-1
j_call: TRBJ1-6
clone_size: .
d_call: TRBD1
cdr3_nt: TGTGCCAGCAGCCAGCAGGGGGCCTCACCCCTCCACTTT
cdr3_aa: CASSQQGASPLHF

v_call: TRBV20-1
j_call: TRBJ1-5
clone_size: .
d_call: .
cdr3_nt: TGCAGTGCTAGAGGGACCTATAGCAATCAGCCCCAGCATTTT
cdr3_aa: CSARGTYSNQPQHF

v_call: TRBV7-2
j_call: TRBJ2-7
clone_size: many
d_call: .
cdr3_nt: TGTGCCAGCAGCTTAGCCCTAATCCCCTACGAGCAGTACTTC
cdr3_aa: CASSLALIPYEQYF

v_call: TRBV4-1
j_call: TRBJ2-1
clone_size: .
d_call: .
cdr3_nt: TGCGCCAGCAGCCAAAGAGCGTCGGCGGTCAATGAGCAGTTCTTC
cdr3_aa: CASSQRASAVNEQFF

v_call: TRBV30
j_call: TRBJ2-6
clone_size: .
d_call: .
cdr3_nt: TGTGCTGAGGACACGGGGGCCAACGTCCTGACTTTC
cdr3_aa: CAEDTGANVLTF

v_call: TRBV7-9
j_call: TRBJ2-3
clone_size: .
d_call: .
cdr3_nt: TGTGCCAGCAGCACCTCGGGGGCAGCGAGCACAGATACGCAGTATTTT
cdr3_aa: CASSTSGAASTDTQYF

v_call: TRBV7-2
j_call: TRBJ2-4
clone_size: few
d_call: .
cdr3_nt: TGTGCCAGCAGCTTAGGGGGAGGAAACATAGCCAAAAACATTCAGTACTTC
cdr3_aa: CASSLGGGNIAKNIQYF

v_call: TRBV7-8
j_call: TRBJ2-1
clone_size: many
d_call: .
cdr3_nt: TGTGCCAGCAGCTTAGCGGGCGGGCCCACCTACAATGAGCAGTTCTTC
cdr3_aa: CASSLAGGPTYNEQFF

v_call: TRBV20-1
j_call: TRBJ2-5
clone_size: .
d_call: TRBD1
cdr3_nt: TGCAGTGCAAATAGGGGGCGAGTCCGCCCAGGAGAGACCCAGTACTTC
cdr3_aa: CSANRGRVRPGETQYF

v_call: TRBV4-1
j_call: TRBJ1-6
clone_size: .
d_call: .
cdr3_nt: TGCGCCAGCAGCCAAGGAGAGGACTACTATTCACCCCTCCACTTT
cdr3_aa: CASSQGEDYYSPLHF

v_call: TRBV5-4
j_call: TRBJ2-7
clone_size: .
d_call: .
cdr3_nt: TGTGCCAGCAGCACCGGGACGGGGGATTTTGTGCAGTACTTC
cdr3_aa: CASSTGTGDFVQYF

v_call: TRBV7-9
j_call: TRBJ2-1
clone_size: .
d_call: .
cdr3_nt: TGTGCCAGCAGCTTAAAAGGTGGGCAGAACAATGAGCAGTTCTTC
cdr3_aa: CASSLKGGQNNEQFF

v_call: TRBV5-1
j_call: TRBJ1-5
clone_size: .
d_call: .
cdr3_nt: TGCGCCAGCAGCTTGGGGGGACGGAACAATCAGCCCCAGCATTTT
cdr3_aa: CASSLGGRNNQPQHF

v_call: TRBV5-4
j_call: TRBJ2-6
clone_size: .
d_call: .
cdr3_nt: TGTGCCAGCAGCTTTTCCGGTTTTGAGTCTGACGTCCTGACTTTC
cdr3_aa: CASSFSGFESDVLTF

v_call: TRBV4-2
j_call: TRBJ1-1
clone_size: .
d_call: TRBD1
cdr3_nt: TGTGCCAGCAGCCCCGGACAGGGGTTGAGCACTGAAGCTTTCTTT
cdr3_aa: CASSPGQGLSTEAFF

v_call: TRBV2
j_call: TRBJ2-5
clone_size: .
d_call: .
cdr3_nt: TGTGCCAGCAGCCAATCCCGGAAAGAGACCCAGTACTTC
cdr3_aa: CASSQSRKETQYF

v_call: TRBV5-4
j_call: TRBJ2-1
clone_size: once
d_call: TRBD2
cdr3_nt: TGTGCCAGCAGCCTTAGCGGGGACTACAATGAGCAGTTCTTC
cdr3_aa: CASSLSGDYNEQFF

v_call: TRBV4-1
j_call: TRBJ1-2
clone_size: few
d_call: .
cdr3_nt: TGCGCCAGCAGCCAAGGGGGGCCCAGTAACTATGGCTACACCTTC
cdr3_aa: CASSQGGPSNYGYTF

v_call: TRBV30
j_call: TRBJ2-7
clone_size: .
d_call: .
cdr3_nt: TGTGCCTGGAGTCGGCTAAGCGAGCAGTACTTC
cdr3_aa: CAWSRLSEQYF

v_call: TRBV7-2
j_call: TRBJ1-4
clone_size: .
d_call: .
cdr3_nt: TGTGCCAGCAGCTTAGGGACCGCTAAGGGAAAACTGTTTTTT
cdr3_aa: CASSLGTAKGKLFF

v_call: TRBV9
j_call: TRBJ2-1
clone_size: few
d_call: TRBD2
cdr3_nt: TGTGCCAGCAGCCCCCCCGCGGGGGGGGACTACAATGAGCAGTTCTTC
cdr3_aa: CASSPPAGGDYNEQFF

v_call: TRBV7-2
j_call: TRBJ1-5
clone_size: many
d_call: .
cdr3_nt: TGTGCCAGCAGCTTAAGGGACAATCAGCCCCAGCATTTT
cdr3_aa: CASSLRDNQPQHF

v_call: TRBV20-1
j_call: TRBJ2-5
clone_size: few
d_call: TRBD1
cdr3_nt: TGCAGTGCTAGATTGCGTGGGACAGGGGAAGAGACCCAGTACTTC
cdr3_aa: CSARLRGTGEETQYF

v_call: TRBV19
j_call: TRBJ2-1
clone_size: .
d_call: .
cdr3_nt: TGTGCCAGTAGTAACAGGGTAGGAGGAGAGCAGTTCTTC
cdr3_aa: CASSNRVGGEQFF

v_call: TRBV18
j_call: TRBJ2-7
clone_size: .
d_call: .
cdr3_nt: TGTGCCAGCTCACAAAAAGGGGAGCAGTACTTC
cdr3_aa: CASSQKGEQYF

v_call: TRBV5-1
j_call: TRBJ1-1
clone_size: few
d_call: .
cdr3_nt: TGCGCCAGCAGCTTGTTCGGGCTGGGGACTGAAGCTTTCTTT
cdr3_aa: CASSLFGLGTEAFF

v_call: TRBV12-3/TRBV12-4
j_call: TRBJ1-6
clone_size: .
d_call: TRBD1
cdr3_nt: TGTGCCAGCAGTCCATGGGGGACAGCAATTAATTCACCCCTCCACTTT
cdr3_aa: CASSPWGTAINSPLHF

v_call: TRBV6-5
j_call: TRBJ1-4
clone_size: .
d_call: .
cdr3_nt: TGTGCCAGCAGTCTGGGACGGTGGAGTGAAAAACTGTTTTTT
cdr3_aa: CASSLGRWSEKLFF

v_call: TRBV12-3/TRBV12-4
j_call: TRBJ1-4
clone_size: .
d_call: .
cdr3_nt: TGTGCCAGCAGTTTGACCGGGACAAGGAGGGAAAAACTGTTTTTT
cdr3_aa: CASSLTGTRREKLFF

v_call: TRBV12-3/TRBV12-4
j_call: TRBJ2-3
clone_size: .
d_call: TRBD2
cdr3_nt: TGTGCCAGCACCCCACTTCTAGCGGGGGTCGCGGGCACAGATACGCAGTATTTT
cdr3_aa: CASTPLLAGVAGTDTQYF

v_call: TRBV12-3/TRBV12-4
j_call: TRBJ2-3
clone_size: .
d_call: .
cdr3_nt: TGTGCCAGCAGTTTCGGCGGGGTCGATACGCAGTATTTT
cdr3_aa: CASSFGGVDTQYF

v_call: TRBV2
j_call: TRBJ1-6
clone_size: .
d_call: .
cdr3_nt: TGTGCCAGCAGCGGCGACCGGGGGAGTACCCTCCACTTT
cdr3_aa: CASSGDRGSTLHF

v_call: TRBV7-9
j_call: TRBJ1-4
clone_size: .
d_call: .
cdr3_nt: TGTGCCAGCAGCTCATCTTGGGCAACTAATGAAAAACTGTTTTTT
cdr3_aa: CASSSSWATNEKLFF

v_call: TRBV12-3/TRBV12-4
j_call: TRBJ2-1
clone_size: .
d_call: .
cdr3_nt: TGTGCCAGCACCCCCCGGGTGTACAATGAGCAGTTCTTC
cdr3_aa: CASTPRVYNEQFF

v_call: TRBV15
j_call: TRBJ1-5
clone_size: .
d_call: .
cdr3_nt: TGTGCCACCAGCAGGTTGATCGATCAGCCCCAGCATTTT
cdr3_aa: CATSRLIDQPQHF